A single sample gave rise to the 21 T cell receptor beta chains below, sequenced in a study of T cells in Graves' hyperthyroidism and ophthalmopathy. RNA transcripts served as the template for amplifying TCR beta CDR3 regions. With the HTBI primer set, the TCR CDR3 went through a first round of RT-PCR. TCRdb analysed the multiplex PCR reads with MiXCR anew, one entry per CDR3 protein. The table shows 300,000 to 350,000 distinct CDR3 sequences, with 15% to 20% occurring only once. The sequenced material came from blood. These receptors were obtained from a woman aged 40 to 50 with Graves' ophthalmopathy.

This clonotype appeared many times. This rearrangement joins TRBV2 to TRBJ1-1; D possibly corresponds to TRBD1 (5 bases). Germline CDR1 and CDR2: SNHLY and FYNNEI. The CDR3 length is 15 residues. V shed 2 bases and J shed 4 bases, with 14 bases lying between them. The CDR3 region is CASSETKTGGTEAFF. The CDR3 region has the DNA TGTGCCAGCAGTGAAACGAAAACTGGGGGCACTGAAGCTTTCTTT.

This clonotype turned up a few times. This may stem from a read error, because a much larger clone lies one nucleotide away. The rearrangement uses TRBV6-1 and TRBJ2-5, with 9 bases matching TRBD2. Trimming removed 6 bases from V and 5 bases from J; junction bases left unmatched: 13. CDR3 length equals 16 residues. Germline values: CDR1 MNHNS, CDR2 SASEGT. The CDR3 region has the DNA TGTGCCAGCAGGGCCCATGCGGGAGGGAATATGGAGACCCAGTACTTC. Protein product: CASRAHAGGNMETQYF.

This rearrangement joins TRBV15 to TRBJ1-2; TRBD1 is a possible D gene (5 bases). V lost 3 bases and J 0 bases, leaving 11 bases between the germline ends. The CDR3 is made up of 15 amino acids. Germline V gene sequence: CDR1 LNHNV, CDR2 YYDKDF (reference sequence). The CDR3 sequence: CATSSEGPANYGYTF. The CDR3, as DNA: TGTGCCACCAGCAGTGAGGGACCGGCTAACTATGGCTACACCTTC.

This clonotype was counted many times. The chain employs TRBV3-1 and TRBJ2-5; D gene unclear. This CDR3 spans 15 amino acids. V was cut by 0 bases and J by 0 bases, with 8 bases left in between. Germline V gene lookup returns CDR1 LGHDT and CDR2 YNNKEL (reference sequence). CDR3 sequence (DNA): TGTGCCAGCAGCCAAGAAGCCGGGTACCAAGAGACCCAGTACTTC. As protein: CASSQEAGYQETQYF.

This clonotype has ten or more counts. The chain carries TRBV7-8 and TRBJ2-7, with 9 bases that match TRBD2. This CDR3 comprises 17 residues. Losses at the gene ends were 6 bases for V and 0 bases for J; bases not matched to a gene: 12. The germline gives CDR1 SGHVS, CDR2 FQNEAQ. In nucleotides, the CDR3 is TGTGCCAGCAGACACGGAGGACTAGCGAGGAGCTCCTACGAGCAGTACTTC. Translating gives CASRHGGLARSSYEQYF.

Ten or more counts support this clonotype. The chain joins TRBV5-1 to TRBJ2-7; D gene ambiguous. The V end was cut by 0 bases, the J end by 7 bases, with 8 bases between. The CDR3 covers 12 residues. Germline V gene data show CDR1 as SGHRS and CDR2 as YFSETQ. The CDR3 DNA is TGCGCCAGCAGCTTGGGAGCGCGGGAGCAGTACTTC. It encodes CASSLGAREQYF.

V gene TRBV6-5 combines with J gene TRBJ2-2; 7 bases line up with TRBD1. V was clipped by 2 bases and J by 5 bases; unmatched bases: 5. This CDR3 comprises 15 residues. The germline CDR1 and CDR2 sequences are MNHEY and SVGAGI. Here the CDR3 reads CASSYRLQGTGELFF. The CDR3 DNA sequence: TGTGCCAGCAGTTACAGGTTACAGGGGACCGGGGAGCTGTTTTTT.

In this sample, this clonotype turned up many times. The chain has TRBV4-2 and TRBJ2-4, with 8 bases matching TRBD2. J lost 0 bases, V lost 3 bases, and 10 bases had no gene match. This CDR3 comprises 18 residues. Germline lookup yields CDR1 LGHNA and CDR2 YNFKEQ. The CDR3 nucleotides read TGTGCCAGCAGCCACGGCAGCGGGAGCGCAATAGCCAAAAACATTCAGTACTTC. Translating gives CASSHGSGSAIAKNIQYF.

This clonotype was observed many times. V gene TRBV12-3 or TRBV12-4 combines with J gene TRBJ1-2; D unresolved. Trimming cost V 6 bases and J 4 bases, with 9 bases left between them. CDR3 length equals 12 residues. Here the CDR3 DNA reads TGTGCCAGCAGCCAAGTGGGCTATGGCTACACCTTC. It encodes CASSQVGYGYTF.

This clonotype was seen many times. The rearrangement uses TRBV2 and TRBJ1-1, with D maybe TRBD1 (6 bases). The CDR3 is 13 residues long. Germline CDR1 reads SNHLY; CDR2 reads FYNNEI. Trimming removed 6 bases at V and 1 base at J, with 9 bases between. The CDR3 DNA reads TGTGCCAGCAGGGGACACGGGAACACTGAAGCTTTCTTT. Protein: CASRGHGNTEAFF.

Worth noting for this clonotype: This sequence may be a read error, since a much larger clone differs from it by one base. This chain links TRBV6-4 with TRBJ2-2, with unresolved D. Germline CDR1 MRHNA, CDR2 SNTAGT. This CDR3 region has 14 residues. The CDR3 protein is CAGSERMDTGELFF. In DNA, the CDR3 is TGTGCCGGCAGTGAGAGGATGGACACCGGGGAGCTGTTTTTT.

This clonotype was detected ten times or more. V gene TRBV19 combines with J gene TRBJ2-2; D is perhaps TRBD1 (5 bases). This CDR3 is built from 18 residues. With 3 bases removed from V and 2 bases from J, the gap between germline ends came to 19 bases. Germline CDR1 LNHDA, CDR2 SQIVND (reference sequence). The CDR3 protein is CASSIGVGQGPNTGELFF. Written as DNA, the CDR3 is TGTGCCAGTAGTATTGGGGTGGGGCAGGGTCCAAACACCGGGGAGCTGTTTTTT.

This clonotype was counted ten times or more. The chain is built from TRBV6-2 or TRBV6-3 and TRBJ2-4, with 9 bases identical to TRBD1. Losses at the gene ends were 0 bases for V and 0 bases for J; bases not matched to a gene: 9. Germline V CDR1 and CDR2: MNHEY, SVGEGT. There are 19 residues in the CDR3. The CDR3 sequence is CASSYSRTGDLVAKNIQYF. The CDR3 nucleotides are TGTGCCAGCAGTTACTCAAGGACAGGGGACTTAGTAGCCAAAAACATTCAGTACTTC.

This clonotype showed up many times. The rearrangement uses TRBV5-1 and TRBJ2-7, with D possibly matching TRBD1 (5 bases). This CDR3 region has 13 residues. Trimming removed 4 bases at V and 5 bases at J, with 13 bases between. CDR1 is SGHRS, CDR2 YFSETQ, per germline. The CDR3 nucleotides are TGCGCCAGCAGCCCCCAGGGCTTGGACGAGCAGTACTTC. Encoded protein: CASSPQGLDEQYF.

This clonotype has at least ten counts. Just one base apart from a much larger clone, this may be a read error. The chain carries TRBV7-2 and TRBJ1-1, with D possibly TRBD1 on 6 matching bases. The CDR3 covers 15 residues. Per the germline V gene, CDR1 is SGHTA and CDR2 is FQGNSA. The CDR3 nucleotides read TGTGCCTGCAGCTTTGGTACAGGGATTGCCACTGAAGCTTTCTTT. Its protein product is CACSFGTGIATEAFF.

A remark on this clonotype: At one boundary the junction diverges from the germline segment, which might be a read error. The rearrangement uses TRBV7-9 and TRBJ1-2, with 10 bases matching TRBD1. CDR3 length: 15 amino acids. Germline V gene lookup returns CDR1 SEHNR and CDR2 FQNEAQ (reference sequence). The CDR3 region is CASSLGTGGNHGYTF. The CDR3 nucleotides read TGTGCCAGCAGCTTAGGGACAGGGGGTAACCATGGCTACACCTTC.

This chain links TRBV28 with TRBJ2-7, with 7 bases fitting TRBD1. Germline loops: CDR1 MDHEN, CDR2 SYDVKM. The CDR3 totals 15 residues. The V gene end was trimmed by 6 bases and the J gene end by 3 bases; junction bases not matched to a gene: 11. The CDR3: CASSPTGTAIYEQYF. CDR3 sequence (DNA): TGTGCCAGCAGCCCGACCGGGACAGCGATCTACGAGCAGTACTTC.

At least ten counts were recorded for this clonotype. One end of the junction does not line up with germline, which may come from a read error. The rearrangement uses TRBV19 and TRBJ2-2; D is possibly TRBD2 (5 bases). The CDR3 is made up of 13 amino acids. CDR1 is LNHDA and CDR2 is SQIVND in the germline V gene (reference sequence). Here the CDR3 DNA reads TGTGCCAGTAGAGAATCGAACACCGGGGAGCTGTCTTTT. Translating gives CASRESNTGELSF.

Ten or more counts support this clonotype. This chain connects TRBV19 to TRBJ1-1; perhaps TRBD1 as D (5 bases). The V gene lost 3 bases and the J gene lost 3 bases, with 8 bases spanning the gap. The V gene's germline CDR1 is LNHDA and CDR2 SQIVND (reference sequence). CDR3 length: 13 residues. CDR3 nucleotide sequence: TGTGCCAGTAGTATTGCGGGGGACACTGAAGCTTTCTTT. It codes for CASSIAGDTEAFF.

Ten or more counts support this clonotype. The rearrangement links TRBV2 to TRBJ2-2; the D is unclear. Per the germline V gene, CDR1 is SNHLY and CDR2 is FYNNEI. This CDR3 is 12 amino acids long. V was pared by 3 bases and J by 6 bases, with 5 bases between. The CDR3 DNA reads TGTGCCAGCAGTGAGAGAGCCGGGGAGCTGTTTTTT. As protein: CASSERAGELFF.

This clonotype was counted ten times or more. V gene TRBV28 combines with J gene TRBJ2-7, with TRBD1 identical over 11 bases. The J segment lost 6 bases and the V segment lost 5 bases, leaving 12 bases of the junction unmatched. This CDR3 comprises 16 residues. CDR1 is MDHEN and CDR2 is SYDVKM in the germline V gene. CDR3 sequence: CASSHGDRGSPSEQYF. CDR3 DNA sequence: TGTGCCAGCAGTCACGGGGACAGGGGGTCCCCCTCCGAGCAGTACTTC. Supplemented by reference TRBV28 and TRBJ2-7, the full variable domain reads DVKVTQSSRYLVKRTGEKVFLECVQDMDHENMFWYRQDPGLGLRLIYFSYDVKMKEKGDIPEGYSVSREKKERFSLILESASTNQTSMYLCASSHGDRGSPSEQYFGPGTRLTVT.